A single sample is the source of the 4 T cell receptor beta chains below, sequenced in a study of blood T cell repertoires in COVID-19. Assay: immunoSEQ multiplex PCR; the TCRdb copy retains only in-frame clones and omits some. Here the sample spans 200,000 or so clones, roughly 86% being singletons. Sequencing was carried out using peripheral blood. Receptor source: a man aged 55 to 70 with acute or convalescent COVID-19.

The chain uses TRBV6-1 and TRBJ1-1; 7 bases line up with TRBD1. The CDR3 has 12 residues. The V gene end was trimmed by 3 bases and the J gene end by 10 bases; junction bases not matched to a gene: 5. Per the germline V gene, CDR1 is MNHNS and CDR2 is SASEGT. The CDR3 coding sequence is TGTGCCAGCAGTGAGACCGGGACAGCAGCTTTCTTT. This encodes CASSETGTAAFF.

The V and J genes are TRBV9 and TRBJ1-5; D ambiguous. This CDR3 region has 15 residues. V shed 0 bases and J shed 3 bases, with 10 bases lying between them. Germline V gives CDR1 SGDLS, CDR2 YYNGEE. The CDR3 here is CASSVDPGSNQPQHF. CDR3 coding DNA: TGTGCCAGCAGCGTAGACCCAGGATCCAATCAGCCCCAGCATTTT.

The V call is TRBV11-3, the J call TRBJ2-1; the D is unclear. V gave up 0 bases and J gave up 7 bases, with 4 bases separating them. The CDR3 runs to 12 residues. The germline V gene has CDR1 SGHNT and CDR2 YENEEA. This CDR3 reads CASSLDGNEQFF. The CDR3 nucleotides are TGTGCCAGCAGCTTAGACGGGAATGAGCAGTTCTTC.

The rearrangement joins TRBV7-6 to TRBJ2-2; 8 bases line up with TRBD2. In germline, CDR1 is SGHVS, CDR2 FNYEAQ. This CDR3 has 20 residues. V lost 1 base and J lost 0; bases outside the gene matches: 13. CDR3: CASSLEPTGGLGTNTGELFF. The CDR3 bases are TGTGCCAGCAGCTTAGAGCCGACGGGGGGGCTAGGAACGAACACCGGGGAGCTGTTTTTT.